This T cell receptor (beta chain) was identified during a study of T cells in Graves' hyperthyroidism and ophthalmopathy. Findings of the study overall: Through a model of 13 V-J features, ophthalmopathy was separated from stable hyperthyroidism.

The length of the CDR3 is 15 residues. The germline V gene has CDR1 SGHTA and CDR2 FQGNSA. V dropped 0 bases and J dropped 8 bases, with 14 bases sitting between them. This clonotype was observed many times. Its target is not known. Template material for amplifying TCR beta CDR3 regions consisted of RNA transcripts. Using the HTBI primer set, a first-round RT-PCR was run on the TCR CDR3. TCRdb processed the multiplex PCR reads anew with MiXCR; each CDR3 protein has one entry. The table records a few hundred thousand distinct CDR3 sequences, around 23% of them present only once. The receptor comes from a woman aged 45 to 65 with Graves' hyperthyroidism. Specimen: blood. The chain carries TRBV7-2 and TRBJ2-1, with D maybe TRBD1 (5 bases). Here the CDR3 DNA reads TGTGCCAGCAGCTTAGCCGCCAGGGCGCTTGATGAGCAGTTCTTC. Its protein product is CASSLAARALDEQFF. Variable domain in full (rest from reference TRBV7-2 and TRBJ2-1): GAGVSQSPSNKVTEKGKDVELRCDPISGHTALYWYRQSLGQGLEFLIYFQGNSAPDKSGLPSDRFSAERTGGSVSTLTIQRTQQEDSAVYLCASSLAARALDEQFFGPGTRLTVL.